This TCR beta chain was sequenced during a study of cytomegalovirus exposure and HLA in healthy donors. Using immunoSEQ multiplex PCR, the repertoire was profiled, and TCRdb retains in-frame clones only, with some absent. The table records 180,000 or so clones, about nine tenths of them present only once. About this clone: What it recognizes is unknown.

V was shortened by 2 bases and J by 4 bases, with 9 bases between the two germline ends. The CDR3 covers 13 residues. Germline assignment: CDR1 MDHEN and CDR2 SYDVKM. The study's findings and limits: Whilst most TCR sequences proved rare, a subset of public TCRs occurred across many donors.

The origin of this receptor is a young man in good health and CMV-seropositive. The chain joins TRBV28 to TRBJ2-7; D might be TRBD2 (5 bases). The material sequenced was PBMCs. The CDR3 bases are TGTGCCAGCAGTTTAGGACTTGAATACGAGCAGTACTTC. This translates into CASSLGLEYEQYF.